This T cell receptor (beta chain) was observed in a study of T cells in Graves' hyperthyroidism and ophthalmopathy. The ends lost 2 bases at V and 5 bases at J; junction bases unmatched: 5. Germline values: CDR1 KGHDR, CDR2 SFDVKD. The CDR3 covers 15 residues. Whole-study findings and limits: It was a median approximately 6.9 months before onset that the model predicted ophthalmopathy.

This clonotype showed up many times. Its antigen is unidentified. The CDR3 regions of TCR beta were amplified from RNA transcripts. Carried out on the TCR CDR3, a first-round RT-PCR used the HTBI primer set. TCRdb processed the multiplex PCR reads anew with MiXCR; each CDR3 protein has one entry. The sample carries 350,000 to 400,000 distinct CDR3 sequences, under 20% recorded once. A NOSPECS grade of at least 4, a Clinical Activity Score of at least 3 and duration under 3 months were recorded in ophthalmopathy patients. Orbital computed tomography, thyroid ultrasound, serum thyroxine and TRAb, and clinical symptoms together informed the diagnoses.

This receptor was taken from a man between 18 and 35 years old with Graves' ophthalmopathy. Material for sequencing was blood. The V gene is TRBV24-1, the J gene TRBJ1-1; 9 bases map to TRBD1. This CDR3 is CATSDSGQGRTEAFF. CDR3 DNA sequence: TGTGCCACCAGTGATTCCGGACAGGGGAGGACTGAAGCTTTCTTT.